This T cell receptor beta chain derives from a study of T cells in Graves' hyperthyroidism and ophthalmopathy. This CDR3 is built from 13 residues. Between the trimmed V and J ends, which lost 4 bases and 6 bases, there was a span of 9 bases. Germline V gene data show CDR1 as SGHTA and CDR2 as FQGTGA. Absent ophthalmopathy progression within 18 months defined stable Graves' hyperthyroidism. The diagnostic basis comprised clinical symptoms, serum thyroxine and TRAb, thyroid ultrasound and orbital computed tomography. More than 8 ml fresh peripheral blood yielded the PBMCs. This clonotype occurred a few times. Its antigen is not known. Authors of the study amplified TCR beta CDR3 regions from RNA transcripts. When the TCR CDR3 underwent first-round RT-PCR, the HTBI primer set was used. TCRdb reprocessed the multiplex PCR reads with MiXCR, giving one entry per CDR3 protein. The table shows fewer than 250,000 distinct CDR3 sequences, with roughly a sixth occurring only once.

Study findings and constraints: Model output signaled ophthalmopathy a median 6.5 months ahead of onset.

Input material: blood. The V gene is TRBV7-3, the J gene TRBJ2-2; the D call may be TRBD1 or TRBD2 (5 bases each). The receptor comes from a man in his forties or fifties with Graves' hyperthyroidism. The CDR3 is CASSSWGPGELFF. DNA for the CDR3: TGTGCCAGCAGCTCCTGGGGACCCGGGGAGCTGTTTTTT. The full variable domain, with the rest looked up from reference TRBV7-3 and TRBJ2-2, is GAGVSQTPSNKVTEKGKYVELRCDPISGHTALYWYRQSLGQGPEFLIYFQGTGAADDSGLPNDRFFAVRPEGSVSTLKIQRTERGDSAVYLCASSSWGPGELFFGEGSRLTVL.